A selection of T cell receptor beta chains follows, all from one sample in a study of blood T cell repertoires in COVID-19. This table comes from immunoSEQ multiplex PCR, and its TCRdb copy is limited to in-frame clones, with some not included. Counted here are about 180,000 clones, almost 80% occurring once; the ten biggest clones make up 26%. Sequencing was performed on peripheral blood. These TCRs come from a woman between 70 and 85 years old with acute or convalescent COVID-19. The CDR3 runs from the conserved cysteine through the conserved F or W. D genes are given only for firm matches. The size entry is marked missing in some rows and otherwise reads once, few, many or a size class.

TRBD2	TRBV4-2	TRBJ2-7	.	CASSQDRAGGVGYEQYF	TGTGCCAGCAGCCAAGACAGGGCGGGAGGAGTGGGCTACGAGCAGTACTTC
TRBD2	TRBV19	TRBJ2-5	.	CASSPRLAGLETQYF	TGTGCCAGTAGTCCTCGACTAGCGGGTCTGGAGACCCAGTACTTC
TRBD1	TRBV5-8	TRBJ1-6	.	CASERTGNSPLHF	TGTGCCAGCGAGAGGACAGGGAATTCACCCCTCCACTTT
TRBD1	TRBV19	TRBJ1-4	.	CASRETGNGEKLFF	TGTGCCAGTAGGGAGACAGGGAACGGTGAAAAACTGTTTTTT
TRBD1	TRBV2	TRBJ1-2	.	CASRQGASHGYTF	TGTGCCAGCAGACAGGGGGCGTCACATGGCTACACCTTC
TRBD1	TRBV6-5	TRBJ1-2	many	CASSPETGLYGYTF	TGTGCCAGCAGTCCCGAGACAGGGCTGTATGGCTACACCTTC
TRBD2	TRBV18	TRBJ2-1	.	CASSPGLAGDEQFF	TGTGCCAGCTCACCGGGACTAGCGGGCGATGAGCAGTTCTTC
TRBD2	TRBV20-1	TRBJ2-7	.	CSASRLAGGEQYF	TGCAGTGCTAGTAGACTAGCGGGAGGCGAGCAGTACTTC
.	TRBV4-1	TRBJ1-6	.	CASSRGAIWNSPLHF	TGCGCCAGCAGCAGAGGCGCAATTTGGAATTCACCCCTCCACTTT
.	TRBV19	TRBJ2-2	.	CASSIRQEITVGELFF	TGTGCCAGTAGTATTCGACAGGAAATCACTGTCGGGGAGCTGTTTTTT
TRBD2	TRBV19	TRBJ2-3	.	CASSIRSSGSGTDTQYF	TGTGCCAGTAGTATACGGTCCAGCGGGAGTGGGACAGATACGCAGTATTTT
TRBD2	TRBV27	TRBJ2-2	.	CATGVGLVRSTGELFF	TGTGCCACCGGAGTCGGACTAGTCCGTAGCACCGGGGAGCTGTTTTTT
TRBD1	TRBV25-1	TRBJ2-2	.	CASSGGQGYTGELFF	TGTGCCAGCAGTGGGGGACAGGGATACACCGGGGAGCTGTTTTTT
TRBD1	TRBV10-2	TRBJ1-6	.	CASSATGTESPLHF	TGCGCTAGCAGTGCGACAGGGACCGAGTCACCCCTCCACTTT
TRBD1	TRBV5-5	TRBJ2-7	.	CASSLAQSGTGNRHF	TGTGCCAGCAGCTTGGCGCAATCCGGGACAGGGAACAGGCACTTC
TRBD1	TRBV13	TRBJ2-4	few	CASRRGGQGSIQYF	TGTGCCAGCAGGAGAGGTGGACAGGGGAGTATTCAGTACTTC
TRBD2	TRBV5-8	TRBJ2-1	.	CASRITLAGGPFSEQFF	TGTGCCAGCAGAATCACGTTAGCGGGAGGGCCCTTCAGTGAGCAGTTCTTC
TRBD2	TRBV27	TRBJ2-3	few	CASSGRRGDTQYF	TGTGCCAGCAGCGGGAGGAGAGGAGATACGCAGTATTTT
TRBD1	TRBV5-1	TRBJ2-2	.	CASSLNQGAGELFF	TGCGCCAGCAGCTTGAACCAGGGGGCCGGGGAGCTGTTTTTT
.	TRBV14	TRBJ2-3	.	CASSQEPTDWTDTQYF	TGTGCCAGCAGCCAAGAACCGACAGATTGGACAGATACGCAGTATTTT
TRBD2	TRBV29-1	TRBJ2-1	.	CSVGIGTSRNEQFF	TGCAGCGTTGGTATCGGGACTAGCCGCAATGAGCAGTTCTTC
TRBD1	TRBV19	TRBJ1-1	.	CASSPGQGNTEAFF	TGTGCCAGTAGTCCTGGACAGGGGAACACTGAAGCTTTCTTT
TRBD2	TRBV7-9	TRBJ2-1	.	CASSLTASGSNEQFF	TGTGCCAGCAGCTTAACCGCTAGCGGGAGCAATGAGCAGTTCTTC
.	TRBV7-2	TRBJ1-5	.	CASSLRSGDYQPQHF	TGTGCCAGCAGCTTAAGATCAGGGGATTATCAGCCCCAGCATTTT
.	TRBV5-6	TRBJ1-5	.	CASSARQTGNQPQHF	TGTGCCAGCAGCGCAAGACAAACCGGCAATCAGCCCCAGCATTTT
.	TRBV29-1	TRBJ1-2	once	CSGGEGGAYGYTF	TGCAGCGGGGGAGAAGGGGGGGCCTATGGCTACACCTTC
TRBD1	TRBV5-4	TRBJ2-7	.	CASSGDREWYEQYF	TGTGCCAGCAGCGGGGACAGGGAATGGTACGAGCAGTACTTC
TRBD2	TRBV7-2	TRBJ2-3	few	CASSLGLAGGTDTQYF	TGTGCCAGCAGCTTAGGACTAGCGGGAGGCACAGATACGCAGTATTTT
.	TRBV5-1	TRBJ2-2	.	CASSGGNTGELFF	TGCGCCAGCAGTGGCGGGAACACCGGGGAGCTGTTTTTT
TRBD1	TRBV6-5	TRBJ1-2	few	CASRLMQGAHYGYTF	TGTGCCAGCAGATTAATGCAGGGGGCCCACTATGGCTACACCTTC
TRBD1	TRBV3-1/TRBV3-2	TRBJ1-1	.	CASSQAGQGARNTEAFF	TGTGCCAGCAGCCAGGCCGGACAGGGGGCGAGAAACACTGAAGCTTTCTTT
TRBD2	TRBV5-6	TRBJ2-1	.	CASSLGYEREGVF	TGTGCCAGCAGCTTAGGATACGAGCGGGAGGGAGTCTTC